One and the same sample provided the 23 T cell receptor beta chains below, sequenced in a study of T cells in Graves' hyperthyroidism and ophthalmopathy. Researchers amplified the TCR beta CDR3 regions from RNA transcripts. HTBI primers were the set used in a first-round RT-PCR of the TCR CDR3. One entry per CDR3 protein, called by TCRdb with MiXCR from the multiplex PCR reads. The sample has hundreds of thousands of distinct CDR3 sequences, around 40% seen once; the top ten hold around a third. Sequencing input: blood. The source is a woman aged 40 to 50 with Graves' hyperthyroidism.

This clonotype was found many times. The chain links TRBV9 to TRBJ2-5, with D uncertain. CDR1 is SGDLS and CDR2 is YYNGEE in the germline V gene. CDR3 length equals 15 residues. The V and J ends lost 3 bases and 3 bases respectively, with 15 bases between them. The CDR3 nucleotides are TGTGCCAGCAGCGGGTCCCCGACACCCAAAGAGACCCAGTACTTC. This sequence encodes CASSGSPTPKETQYF.

V usage is TRBV6-5 and J usage is TRBJ1-4, with D tentatively TRBD1 (5 bases). From germline, CDR1 is MNHEY and CDR2 SVGAGI. CDR3 size: 14 residues. V lost 6 bases to trimming and J lost 3 bases, with 11 bases between them. The CDR3 DNA reads as TGTGCCAGCAGACCCGGGACCCCTAATGAAAAACTGTTTTTT. It yields the protein CASRPGTPNEKLFF.

The sample holds a few counts of this clonotype. This clone may be a read error of a much larger clone one base away. V and J are TRBV29-1 and TRBJ2-5, with D perhaps matching TRBD1 (6 bases). The CDR3 covers 15 residues. Looked up from germline, CDR1 is SQVTM and CDR2 is ANQGSEA. Trimming shortened V by 5 bases and J by 4 bases, and 20 bases separated the two germline ends. CDR3 sequence reads: CSVQGHLRPGETQYF. The CDR3 DNA is TGCAGCGTTCAGGGACACCTGAGGCCAGGAGAGACCCAGTACTTC.

This clonotype has only a few counts. The rearrangement links TRBV29-1 to TRBJ1-1; 7 nucleotides agree with TRBD1. V dropped 0 bases and J dropped 9; count of bases not matched to a gene: 10. The germline V gene has CDR1 SQVTM and CDR2 ANQGSEA. The CDR3 sequence is 14 residues long. The CDR3 loop reads CSVEEPQGGGQAFF. CDR3 DNA: TGCAGCGTTGAAGAGCCCCAGGGGGGGGGGCAAGCTTTCTTT.

The chain combines TRBV7-4 with TRBJ2-7, with D perhaps matching TRBD1 or TRBD2 (5 bases each). Trimming pared 3 bases from V and 9 bases from J, leaving 9 bases between. Germline lookup yields CDR1 SGHVT and CDR2 SQSDAQ. The CDR3 sequence is 11 residues long. This chain's CDR3 is CASSLGERQYF. DNA of the CDR3: TGTGCCAGCAGCTTGGGGGAAAGGCAGTACTTC.

V and J are TRBV15 and TRBJ2-2; 8 bases are shared with TRBD2. Trimming cost V 6 bases and J 3 bases; bases outside gene matches: 9. Germline assignment: CDR1 LNHNV and CDR2 YYDKDF (reference sequence). This CDR3 contains 16 residues. In DNA form, the CDR3 reads TGTGCCACCAGGGCCCTTAGCGGGATGGACACCGGGGAGCTGTTTTTT. This codes for CATRALSGMDTGELFF.

This clonotype was seen a few times. Being one base from a much bigger clone, this may be a read error. V usage is TRBV7-6 and J usage is TRBJ1-5; 8 nucleotides line up with TRBD1. The CDR3 extends over 15 amino acids. CDR1 is SGHVS, CDR2 FNYEAQ, per germline. This CDR3 reads CASSPLAGGNRPQHF. CDR3 sequence (DNA): TGTGCCAGCAGCCCTTTAGCAGGGGGCAATCGGCCCCAGCATTTT. The variable domain in full, completed from reference TRBV7-6 and TRBJ1-5, reads GAGVSQSPRYKVTKRGQDVALRCDPISGHVSLYWYRQALGQGPEFLTYFNYEAQQDKSGLPNDRFSAERPEGSISTLTIQRTEQRDSAMYRCASSPLAGGNRPQHFGDGTRLSIL.

The sample holds one count of this clonotype. At one boundary the junction diverges from the germline segment, which might be a read error. V usage is TRBV12-3 or TRBV12-4 and J usage is TRBJ2-2; possibly TRBD1 for D (6 bases). The CDR3 length is 15 residues. In DNA form, the CDR3 reads TGTGCCAGCAGTTCTAGTGGGGGCCGAACCGGGGACCTGTTTTTT. Translated: CASSSSGGRTGDLFF.

As to this clonotype: Its ends do not fully match the called genes, so a read error is possible. The V call is TRBV29-1, the J call TRBJ1-3; D gene unclear. The CDR3 contains 12 residues. Germline V gene data show CDR1 as SQVTM and CDR2 as ANQGSEA. This chain's CDR3 is CNVETQGNTIYF. CDR3 DNA sequence: TGCAACGTTGAGACCCAAGGAAACACCATATATTTT.

This clonotype was seen more than once but under ten times. The rearrangement joins TRBV4-1 to TRBJ1-2; no definite D call. The V gene's germline CDR1 is MGHRA and CDR2 YSYEKL. V was cut by 1 base and J by 0 bases, with 9 bases left in between. The CDR3 covers 15 residues. CDR3 protein: CASSQVRSANYGYTF. DNA for the CDR3: TGCGCCAGCAGCCAAGTCAGGTCGGCTAACTATGGCTACACCTTC.

In nucleotides, the CDR3 is TGTGCCAGTAGTATAGGGACAGTACCTCAAGAGACCCAGTACTTC. It encodes CASSIGTVPQETQYF. This chain uses TRBV19 with TRBJ2-5; tentative D call: TRBD1 (6 bases). The V gene's germline CDR1 is LNHDA and CDR2 SQIVND (reference sequence). The V gene lost 1 base and the J gene lost 2 bases, with 11 bases spanning the gap. The CDR3 covers 15 residues. Looking up the rest from reference TRBV19 and TRBJ2-5 gives the full variable domain: DGGITQSPKYLFRKEGQNVTLSCEQNLNHDAMYWYRQDPGQGLRLIYYSQIVNDFQKGDIAEGYSVSREKKESFPLTVTSAQKNPTAFYLCASSIGTVPQETQYFGPGTRLLVL.

As for this clonotype: The conserved final phenylalanine or tryptophan is absent from the CDR3, which likely points to a read error. The V call is TRBV12-3 or TRBV12-4, the J call TRBJ1-1, with D perhaps matching TRBD1 (5 bases). The CDR3 runs to 14 residues. Between the trimmed V and J ends, which lost 5 bases and 1 base, there was a span of 11 bases. The CDR3: CASSTGRQNTEAFS. CDR3 in DNA: TGTGCCAGCAGTACGGGACGTCAGAACACTGAAGCTTTCTCT.

For this clonotype: A junction boundary mismatches the germline segment, possibly from a read error. V gene TRBV7-2 combines with J gene TRBJ2-7; 8 bases map to TRBD1. This CDR3 comprises 13 residues. CDR1 and CDR2 (germline): SGHTA, FQGNSA. The CDR3 region has the DNA TGCGCCAGCAGCCCTAGGACAGGGCACGAGCAGTACTTC. Its translation: CASSPRTGHEQYF. The full variable domain, rest sourced from reference TRBV7-2 and TRBJ2-7, is GAGVSQSPSNKVTEKGKDVELRCDPISGHTALYWYRQSLGQGLEFLIYFQGNSAPDKSGLPSDRFSAERTGGSVSTLTIQRTQQEDSAVYLCASSPRTGHEQYFGPGTRLTVT.

The chain combines TRBV10-3 with TRBJ2-5, with TRBD2 matching over 11 bases. The CDR3 extends over 14 amino acids. Germline CDR1 and CDR2: ENHRY and SYGVKD. After removal of 6 bases from V and 6 bases from J, the junction contained 6 bases not matched to a gene. CDR3 in DNA: TGTGCCATCAGCAGTCCTAGCGGGAGGAAGACCCAGTACTTC. Its protein is CAISSPSGRKTQYF.

Details on this clonotype: This clone may be a read error of a much larger clone one base away. The chain combines TRBV7-2 with TRBJ1-3, with no clear D. The CDR3 runs 14 residues. Germline values: CDR1 SGHTA, CDR2 FQGNSA. The CDR3 loop reads CASSYSRSRNTIYF. DNA of the CDR3: TGTGCCAGCAGTTACTCTCGCTCTCGAAACACCATATATTTT.

This clonotype was recorded only once. Given a much more abundant clone one base away, this may be a read error. The final CDR3 position lacks the conserved phenylalanine or tryptophan, pointing to a likely read error. The CDR3 DNA reads as TGTGCCAGCAGTCGTCGAGCGGGAGCGGAGACCCAGTACCTC. Translated, it gives CASSRRAGAETQYL. The chain employs TRBV14 and TRBJ2-5; 8 nucleotides align to TRBD2. CDR1 and CDR2 from the germline V gene are SGHDN and FVKESK. V lost 6 bases, J lost 5 bases, and 8 bases stayed unmatched. The CDR3 loop spans 14 amino acids.

This sequence joins TRBV10-3 and TRBJ2-6, with D hard to call. The V and J ends lost 7 bases and 4 bases respectively, with 5 bases between them. The germline CDR1 and CDR2 sequences are ENHRY and SYGVKD. The CDR3 is 12 residues long. The CDR3 DNA sequence: TGTGCCATCACTCAGGGGGCCAACGTCCTGACTTTC. Residues: CAITQGANVLTF.

This clonotype was observed a handful of times. The genes are TRBV5-1 and TRBJ2-2; the D is unclear. The germline V and J ends were trimmed by 1 base and 5 bases, with 6 bases remaining between them. This CDR3 region has 13 residues. Per germline, CDR1 SGHRS and CDR2 YFSETQ. The CDR3 protein is CASSLHRTGELFF. CDR3 DNA sequence: TGCGCCAGCAGCTTGCATAGGACCGGGGAGCTGTTTTTT.

The chain has TRBV7-3 and TRBJ2-5; D not resolved. The J call may be faulty, since TRBJ2-1 better matches the DNA end. CDR1 and CDR2 (germline): SGHTA, FQGTGA. CDR3 length: 13 amino acids. The CDR3 loop reads CASSLTPKNEQFF. CDR3 nucleotide sequence: TGTGCCAGCAGCTTAACCCCGAAAAATGAGCAGTTCTTC.

This clonotype has at least ten counts. The J gene is TRBJ1-1, the V gene TRBV6-2 or TRBV6-3; D is perhaps TRBD1 (6 bases). The CDR3 contains 13 residues. Germline-derived CDR1 and CDR2 are MNHEY and SVGEGT. The V and J ends lost 6 bases and 5 bases respectively, with 13 bases between them. For the CDR3, the DNA is TGTGCCAGCAGGGAGGACAGTTGGACTGAAGCTTTCTTT. Protein product: CASREDSWTEAFF.

This chain uses TRBV6-5 with TRBJ1-1; D is unclear. CDR3 length equals 19 residues. Trimming cost V 5 bases and J 0 bases, with 25 bases left between them. Germline loops: CDR1 MNHEY, CDR2 SVGAGI. The CDR3 here is CASSARGGINPNMNTEAFF. CDR3 in DNA: TGTGCCAGCAGTGCCCGAGGAGGTATAAACCCGAACATGAACACTGAAGCTTTCTTT.

V and J are TRBV10-3 and TRBJ1-6, with D unresolved. Trimming cost V 10 bases and J 3 bases, with 13 bases left between them. Germline CDR1 reads ENHRY; CDR2 reads SYGVKD. The CDR3 contains 14 residues. The CDR3 sequence: CATRDRDYNSPLHF. In nucleotides, the CDR3 is TGTGCCACACGCGACCGGGACTATAATTCACCCCTCCACTTT.

In its sample, this clonotype was seen a few times. The V and J genes are TRBV6-9 and TRBJ1-1; D ambiguous. Germline CDR1 MNHGY, CDR2 SVAAGI. The CDR3 is 16 residues long. Trimming took off 0 bases at V and 2 bases at J, with 13 bases between the two ends. The CDR3 reads CASSYSLFVDNTEAFF. The CDR3 DNA reads TGTGCCAGCAGTTATTCTCTCTTCGTCGATAACACTGAAGCTTTCTTT.